This TCR beta chain was identified in a study of blood T cell repertoires in COVID-19 (dated by TCRdb to the early 2020s). Describing the broader study: The collaborator samples originated in the United States, Italy and Spain and spanned the acute and convalescent phases of COVID-19. A freely available public database, intended as a resource for researchers studying the immune response to SARS-CoV-2, is where the repertoires were released. The samples were drawn from two sources: the first 160 participants of the ongoing ImmuneRACE study, and 1,200 or so subjects contributed by 6 global collaborators. Deeply sampled blood TCRbeta repertoires from subjects exposed to, actively infected with, or recovered from COVID-19 were included in the dataset. A de-identified subject ID, COVID-19 status, age in years and sex were almost always included in the sample metadata. Where available, HLA class I and class II types were taken from metadata supplied by the sample provider and were not determined by assay-based typing. The material from the prospective study consisted of cDNA or gDNA derived from T cells, B-cell-depleted T cells, or PBMCs.

The collaborating institutions used their own protocols to collect whole blood in K2EDTA tubes. For TCRbeta analysis, collaborators shipped samples as frozen whole blood, isolated PBMCs, or DNA extracted from either of those sample types. With respect to this clone: The clone's antigen remains unknown. Within one base of it there is no much larger clone, and no base qualities were kept.

TCRbeta CDR3 regions were amplified from genomic DNA by means of the immunoSEQ Assay, a bias-controlled multiplex PCR. For the original study's pipeline: The number of nucleated cells in each sample was estimated from the amplification of reference gene primers within the assay. To quantify the absolute abundance of each unique TCRbeta CDR3 rearrangement, sequence reads were collapsed and filtered. For each sample, productive Simpson clonality was calculated as the square root of Simpson's diversity index over productive rearrangements. TCRdb re-hosts the immuneACCESS table, in-frame sequences only. Its copies lack some clones; in the studies checked, an unresolved V gene accounts for under half of them, and the cause for the rest is not known. The V and J calls and clone size were taken over from that table, and D and trimming were inferred from the DNA. Present in this sample are 140,000 to 150,000 clones, approximately 90% of which were seen just once. In total, the top ten clones hold around 3% of the sample.

General conclusions and limits of the study: The quantity of clinical and demographic metadata differed by source and by participant and was supplied without curation.

The sample was peripheral blood. This receptor was identified in a man between 60 and 75 years old with active or convalescent COVID-19.

The nucleotide sequence is TGTGCCAGCAGGCCCGCAGGGGGCGTAAGTGGCTACACCTTC. This yields the protein CASRPAGGVSGYTF. The chain is made from TRBV14 and TRBJ1-2, and 8 junction bases match TRBD1. Including the terminal cysteine and phenylalanine, the CDR3 comprises 14 residues. CDR3 DNA is the only sequence kept; it has 42 bases, read in frame from the first base. CDR1 and CDR2, looked up from the germline V gene, are SGHDN and FVKESK. The V end gives up 6 bases and the J end 7 bases, leaving 10 bases in the junction not matched to a gene.